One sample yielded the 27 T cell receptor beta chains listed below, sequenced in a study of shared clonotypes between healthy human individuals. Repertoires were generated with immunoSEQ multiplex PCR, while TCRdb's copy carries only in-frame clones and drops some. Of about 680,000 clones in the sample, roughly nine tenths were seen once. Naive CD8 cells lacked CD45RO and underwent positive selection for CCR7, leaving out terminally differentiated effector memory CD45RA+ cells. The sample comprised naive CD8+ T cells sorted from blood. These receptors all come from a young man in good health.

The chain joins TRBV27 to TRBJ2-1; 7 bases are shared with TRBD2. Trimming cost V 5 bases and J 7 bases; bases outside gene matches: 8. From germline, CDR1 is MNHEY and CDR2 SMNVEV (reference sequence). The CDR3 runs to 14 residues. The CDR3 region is CASSGVTSLNEQFF. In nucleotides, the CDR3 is TGTGCCAGCAGTGGCGTGACTAGCTTAAATGAGCAGTTCTTC.

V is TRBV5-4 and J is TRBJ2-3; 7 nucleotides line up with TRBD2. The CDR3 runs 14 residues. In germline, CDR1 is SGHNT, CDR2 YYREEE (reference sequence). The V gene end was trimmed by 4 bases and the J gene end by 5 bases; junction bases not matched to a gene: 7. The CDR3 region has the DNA TGTGCCAGCAGCCCGTGGGACTACGGAGATACGCAGTATTTT. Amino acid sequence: CASSPWDYGDTQYF.

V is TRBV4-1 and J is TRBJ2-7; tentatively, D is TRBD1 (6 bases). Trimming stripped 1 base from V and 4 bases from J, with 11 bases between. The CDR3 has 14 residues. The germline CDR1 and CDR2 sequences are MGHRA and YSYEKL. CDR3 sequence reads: CASSQVGDTYEQYF. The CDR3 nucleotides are TGCGCCAGCAGCCAAGTGGGGGACACTTACGAGCAGTACTTC.

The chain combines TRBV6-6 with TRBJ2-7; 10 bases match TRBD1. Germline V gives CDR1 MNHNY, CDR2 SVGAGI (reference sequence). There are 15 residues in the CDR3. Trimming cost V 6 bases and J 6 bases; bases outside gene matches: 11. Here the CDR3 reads CASSPGRQGALEQYF. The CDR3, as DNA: TGTGCCAGCAGCCCCGGGAGACAGGGGGCGCTCGAGCAGTACTTC.

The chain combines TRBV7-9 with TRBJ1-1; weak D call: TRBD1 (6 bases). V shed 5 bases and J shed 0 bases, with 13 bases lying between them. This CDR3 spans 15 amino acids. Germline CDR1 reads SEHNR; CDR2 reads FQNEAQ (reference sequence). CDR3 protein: CASSPGRGMNTEAFF. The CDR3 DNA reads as TGTGCCAGCAGCCCCGGCAGGGGTATGAACACTGAAGCTTTCTTT.

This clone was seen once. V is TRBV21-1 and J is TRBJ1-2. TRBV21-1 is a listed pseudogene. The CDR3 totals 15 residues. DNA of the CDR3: TGTGCCAGCAGCAGATGCAGGGACTATGACGGCGGCTACACCTTC. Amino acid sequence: CASSRCRDYDGGYTF.

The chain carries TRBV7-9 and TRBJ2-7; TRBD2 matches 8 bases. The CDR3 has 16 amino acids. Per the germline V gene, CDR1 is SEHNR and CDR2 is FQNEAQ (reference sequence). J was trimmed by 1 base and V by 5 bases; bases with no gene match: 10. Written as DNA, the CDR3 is TGTGCCAGCAGCACCTCCGGGAGGGATGGATCCTACGAGCAGTACTTC. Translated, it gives CASSTSGRDGSYEQYF. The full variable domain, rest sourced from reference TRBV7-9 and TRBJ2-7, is DTGVSQNPRHKITKRGQNVTFRCDPISEHNRLYWYRQTLGQGPEFLTYFQNEAQLEKSRLLSDRFSAERPKGSFSTLEIQRTEQGDSAMYLCASSTSGRDGSYEQYFGPGTRLTVT.

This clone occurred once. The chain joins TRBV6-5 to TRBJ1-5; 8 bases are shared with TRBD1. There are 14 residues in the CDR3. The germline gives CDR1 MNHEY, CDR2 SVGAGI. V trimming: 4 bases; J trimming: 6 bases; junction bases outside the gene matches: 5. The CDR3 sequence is CASSSGQGIQPQHF. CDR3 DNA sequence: TGTGCCAGCAGTTCTGGACAGGGAATTCAGCCCCAGCATTTT.

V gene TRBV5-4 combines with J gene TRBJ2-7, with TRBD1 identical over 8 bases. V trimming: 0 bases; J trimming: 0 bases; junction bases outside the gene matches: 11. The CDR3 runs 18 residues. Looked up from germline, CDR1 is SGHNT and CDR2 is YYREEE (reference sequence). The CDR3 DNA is TGTGCCAGCAGCTTGGTGGGGGACAGGACCTATAGCTCCTACGAGCAGTACTTC. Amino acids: CASSLVGDRTYSSYEQYF.

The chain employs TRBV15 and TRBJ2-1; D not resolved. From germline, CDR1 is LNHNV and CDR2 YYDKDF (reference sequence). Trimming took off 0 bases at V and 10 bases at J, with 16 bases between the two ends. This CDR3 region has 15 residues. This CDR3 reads CATSREKFDFDEQFF. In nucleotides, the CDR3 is TGTGCCACCAGCAGAGAAAAGTTCGACTTCGACGAGCAGTTCTTC.

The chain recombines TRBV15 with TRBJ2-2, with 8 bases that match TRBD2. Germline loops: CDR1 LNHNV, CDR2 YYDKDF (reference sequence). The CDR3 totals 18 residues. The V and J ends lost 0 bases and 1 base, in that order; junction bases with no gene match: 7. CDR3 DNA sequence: TGTGCCACCAGCAGAGATGTCGGACTAGCAGAGAACACCGGGGAGCTGTTTTTT. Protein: CATSRDVGLAENTGELFF.

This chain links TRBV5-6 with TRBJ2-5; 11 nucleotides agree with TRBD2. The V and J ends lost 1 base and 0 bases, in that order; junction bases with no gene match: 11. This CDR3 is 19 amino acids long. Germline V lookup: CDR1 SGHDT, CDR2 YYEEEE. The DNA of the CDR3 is TGTGCCAGCAGCTTGTTTTTCCTAGCGGGAGGCTGGTACCAAGAGACCCAGTACTTC. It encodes CASSLFFLAGGWYQETQYF.

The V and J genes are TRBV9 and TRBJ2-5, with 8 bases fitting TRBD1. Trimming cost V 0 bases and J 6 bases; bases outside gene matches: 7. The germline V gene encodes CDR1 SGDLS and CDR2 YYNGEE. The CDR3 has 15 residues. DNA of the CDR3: TGTGCCAGCAGCGTAGGCGCACAGGGGGGTCAGACCCAGTACTTC. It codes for CASSVGAQGGQTQYF.

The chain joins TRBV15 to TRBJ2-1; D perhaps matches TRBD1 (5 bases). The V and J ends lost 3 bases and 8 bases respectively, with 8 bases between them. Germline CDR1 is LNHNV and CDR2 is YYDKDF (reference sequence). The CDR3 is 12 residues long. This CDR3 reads CATSSAGHEQFF. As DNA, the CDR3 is TGTGCCACCAGCAGCGCAGGGCATGAGCAGTTCTTC.

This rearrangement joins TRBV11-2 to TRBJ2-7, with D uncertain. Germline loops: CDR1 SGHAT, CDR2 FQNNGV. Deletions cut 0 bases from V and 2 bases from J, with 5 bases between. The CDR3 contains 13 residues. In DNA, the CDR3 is TGTGCCAGCAGCTTAGAGAGTACCTACGAGCAGTACTTC. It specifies CASSLESTYEQYF.

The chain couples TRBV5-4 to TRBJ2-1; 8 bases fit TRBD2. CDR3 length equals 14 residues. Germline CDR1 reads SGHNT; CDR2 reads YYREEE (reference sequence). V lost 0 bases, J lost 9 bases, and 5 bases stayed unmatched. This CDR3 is CASSLEAGALEQFF. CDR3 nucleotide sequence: TGTGCCAGCAGCTTGGAAGCGGGAGCACTTGAGCAGTTCTTC.

The CDR3 region has the DNA TGCAGCGTTGTATCCAGCGGGAGTTACAATGAGCAGTTCTTC. Translating gives CSVVSSGSYNEQFF. The V gene is TRBV29-1, the J gene TRBJ2-1; 8 nucleotides agree with TRBD2. J was trimmed by 4 bases and V by 4 bases; bases with no gene match: 6. Looked up from germline, CDR1 is SQVTM and CDR2 is ANQGSEA. This CDR3 has 14 amino acids.

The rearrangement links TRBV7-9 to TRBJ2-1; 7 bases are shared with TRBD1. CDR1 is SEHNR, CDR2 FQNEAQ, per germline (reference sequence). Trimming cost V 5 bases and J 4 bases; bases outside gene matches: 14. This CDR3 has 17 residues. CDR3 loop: CASSEYLGTEMYNEQFF. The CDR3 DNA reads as TGTGCCAGCAGCGAGTATTTGGGGACAGAGATGTACAATGAGCAGTTCTTC.

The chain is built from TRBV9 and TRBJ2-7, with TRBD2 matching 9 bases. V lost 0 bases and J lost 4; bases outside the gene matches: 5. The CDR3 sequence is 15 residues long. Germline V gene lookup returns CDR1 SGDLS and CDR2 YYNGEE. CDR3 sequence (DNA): TGTGCCAGCAGCGTAGTGCGGGAGGGCCGGTACGAGCAGTACTTC. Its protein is CASSVVREGRYEQYF.

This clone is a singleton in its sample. CDR3 nucleotides: TGTGCCAGCAGTAGAGGGGGAGGGGGCTACAATGAGCAGTTCTTC. It translates to CASSRGGGGYNEQFF. This chain uses TRBV27 with TRBJ2-1, with D possibly being TRBD2 (7 bases). The CDR3 is 15 residues long. Per the germline V gene, CDR1 is MNHEY and CDR2 is SMNVEV (reference sequence). Between the trimmed V and J ends, which lost 5 bases and 3 bases, there was a span of 14 bases.

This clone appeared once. This chain's CDR3 is CASSVATSADEQYF. The CDR3 DNA follows: TGTGCCAGCAGCGTAGCCACTAGCGCGGACGAGCAGTACTTC. The chain combines TRBV9 with TRBJ2-7, with 7 bases that match TRBD2. The CDR3 is made up of 14 amino acids. From germline, CDR1 is SGDLS and CDR2 YYNGEE. V shed 0 bases, J shed 5 bases, and the junction held 5 bases outside the gene matches.

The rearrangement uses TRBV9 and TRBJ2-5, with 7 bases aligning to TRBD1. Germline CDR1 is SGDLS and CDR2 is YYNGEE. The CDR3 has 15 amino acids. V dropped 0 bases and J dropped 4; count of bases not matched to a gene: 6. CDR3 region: CASSVAGGASETQYF. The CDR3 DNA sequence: TGTGCCAGCAGCGTAGCAGGGGGTGCGTCAGAGACCCAGTACTTC.

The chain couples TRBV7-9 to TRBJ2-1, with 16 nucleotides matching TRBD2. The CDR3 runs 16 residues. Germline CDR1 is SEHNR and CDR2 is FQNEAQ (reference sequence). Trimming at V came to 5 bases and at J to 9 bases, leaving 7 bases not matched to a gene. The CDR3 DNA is TGTGCCAGCAGCGCCGGGACTAGCGGGAGGGCCGGTGAGCAGTTCTTC. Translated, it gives CASSAGTSGRAGEQFF.

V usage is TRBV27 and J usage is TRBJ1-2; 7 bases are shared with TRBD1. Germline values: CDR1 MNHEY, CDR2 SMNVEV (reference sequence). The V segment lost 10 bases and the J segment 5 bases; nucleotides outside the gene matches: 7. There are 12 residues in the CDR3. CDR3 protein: CATYGTDYGYTF. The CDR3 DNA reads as TGTGCCACCTACGGGACAGATTATGGCTACACCTTC.

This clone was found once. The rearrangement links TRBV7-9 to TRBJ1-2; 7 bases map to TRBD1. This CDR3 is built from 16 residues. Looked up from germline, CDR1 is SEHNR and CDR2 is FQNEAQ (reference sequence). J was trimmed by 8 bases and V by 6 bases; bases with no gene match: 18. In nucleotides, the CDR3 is TGTGCCAGCAGTCGGAAGGCGGACAGGCCAACCTCGGGCTACACCTTC. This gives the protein CASSRKADRPTSGYTF. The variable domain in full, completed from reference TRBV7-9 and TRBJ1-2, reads DTGVSQNPRHKITKRGQNVTFRCDPISEHNRLYWYRQTLGQGPEFLTYFQNEAQLEKSRLLSDRFSAERPKGSFSTLEIQRTEQGDSAMYLCASSRKADRPTSGYTFGSGTRLTVV.

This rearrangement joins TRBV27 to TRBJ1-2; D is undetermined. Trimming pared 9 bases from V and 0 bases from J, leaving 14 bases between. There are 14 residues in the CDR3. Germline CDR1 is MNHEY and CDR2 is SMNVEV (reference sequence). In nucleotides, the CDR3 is TGTGCCAGTATGAGTCTTGCAGCTAACTATGGCTACACCTTC. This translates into CASMSLAANYGYTF.

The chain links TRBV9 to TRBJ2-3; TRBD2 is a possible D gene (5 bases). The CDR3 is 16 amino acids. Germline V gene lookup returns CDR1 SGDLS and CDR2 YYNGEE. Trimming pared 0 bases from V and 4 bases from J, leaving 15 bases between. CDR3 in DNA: TGTGCCAGCAGCGTAGGTTCTGGGAGAGTCGCAGATACGCAGTATTTT. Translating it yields CASSVGSGRVADTQYF.